A selection of T cell receptor beta chains follows, all from one sample in a study of T cells in Graves' hyperthyroidism and ophthalmopathy. TCRdb itself ran the multiplex PCR reads through MiXCR, one entry per CDR3 protein. The sample shows more than 600,000 distinct CDR3 sequences, roughly 15% of them seen only once. Sequencing was carried out using blood. The receptors were sampled from a man in his late teens or twenties with Graves' hyperthyroidism. Each CDR3 is given with its conserved first and last residue. The D gene is left open where the match is weak. Expanded clones get a size class; other rows say once, few or many, or leave the size out.

d_gene: NA; abundance: NA; j_gene: TRBJ1-6; v_gene: TRBV7-2; CDR3nt: TGTGCCAGCAGCCGGAAGTTTAGCTCCTATAATTCACCCCTCCACTTT; CDR3aa: CASSRKFSSYNSPLHF
d_gene: TRBD2; abundance: NA; j_gene: TRBJ2-2; v_gene: TRBV9; CDR3nt: TGTGCCAGCAGCCCCGCGGTAGCGGGAGTCACCGGGGAGCTGTTTTTT; CDR3aa: CASSPAVAGVTGELFF
d_gene: TRBD2; abundance: many; j_gene: TRBJ2-1; v_gene: TRBV20-1; CDR3nt: TGCAGTGCTAGAGACGGACTAGCGGGCCCCGGGTATGAGCAGTTCTTC; CDR3aa: CSARDGLAGPGYEQFF
d_gene: TRBD2; abundance: many; j_gene: TRBJ2-1; v_gene: TRBV6-1; CDR3nt: TGTGCCAGCAGTCCCAGACTAGCGCCCTACAATGAGCAGTTCTTC; CDR3aa: CASSPRLAPYNEQFF
d_gene: TRBD2; abundance: NA; j_gene: TRBJ2-1; v_gene: TRBV28; CDR3nt: TGTGCCAGCAGCCCAACAGCTAGCGGAATCTACAATGAGCAGTTCTTC; CDR3aa: CASSPTASGIYNEQFF
d_gene: NA; abundance: many; j_gene: TRBJ1-2; v_gene: TRBV7-6; CDR3nt: TGTGCCAGCAGCACCGTCCGTGGGGGCGAAAACTATGGCTACACCTTC; CDR3aa: CASSTVRGGENYGYTF
d_gene: NA; abundance: few; j_gene: TRBJ2-7; v_gene: TRBV7-9; CDR3nt: TGTGCCAGCAGCTCCCGGCAGGTTGGCTACGAGCAGTACTTC; CDR3aa: CASSSRQVGYEQYF
d_gene: NA; abundance: many; j_gene: TRBJ2-5; v_gene: TRBV3-1; CDR3nt: TGTGCCAGCAGCCAAGACCCTCCGAGTGTTCGTGAGACCCAGTACTTC; CDR3aa: CASSQDPPSVRETQYF
d_gene: NA; abundance: NA; j_gene: TRBJ1-1; v_gene: TRBV4-2; CDR3nt: TGTGCCAGCAGCCAAGTTGATTTCAGGGCGGAGAACACTGAAGCTTTCTTT; CDR3aa: CASSQVDFRAENTEAFF
d_gene: NA; abundance: NA; j_gene: TRBJ2-2; v_gene: TRBV15; CDR3nt: TGTGCCACCAGCAGAGAAGGAGGAAGCGGGGAGCTGTTTTTT; CDR3aa: CATSREGGSGELFF
d_gene: NA; abundance: many; j_gene: TRBJ2-1; v_gene: TRBV27; CDR3nt: TGTGCCAGCAGTTTACTCGGGGCATCCTACAATGAGCAGTTCTTC; CDR3aa: CASSLLGASYNEQFF
d_gene: TRBD2; abundance: few; j_gene: TRBJ2-5; v_gene: TRBV5-4; CDR3nt: TGTGCCAGCGCTTTCGGCGGGAGTGACGAGACCCAGTACTTC; CDR3aa: CASAFGGSDETQYF
d_gene: NA; abundance: NA; j_gene: TRBJ2-2; v_gene: TRBV7-6; CDR3nt: TGTGCCAGCAGCTTAGAAGTTGGCAGGGAGAACACCGGGGAGCTGTTTTTT; CDR3aa: CASSLEVGRENTGELFF
d_gene: NA; abundance: NA; j_gene: TRBJ2-7; v_gene: TRBV4-1; CDR3nt: TGCGCCAGCAGCCAAGAGAGCCGGAGCACCTACGAGCAGTACTTC; CDR3aa: CASSQESRSTYEQYF
d_gene: TRBD1; abundance: few; j_gene: TRBJ2-1; v_gene: TRBV6-6; CDR3nt: TGTGCCAGCAGTTACTCGACAGGGGGCTCGGGGGAGCAGTTCTTC; CDR3aa: CASSYSTGGSGEQFF
d_gene: NA; abundance: NA; j_gene: TRBJ1-3; v_gene: TRBV7-6; CDR3nt: TGTGCCAGCAGCTCCGGGAGAGGGGCCATCTCTGGAAACACCATATATTTT; CDR3aa: CASSSGRGAISGNTIYF
d_gene: TRBD1; abundance: many; j_gene: TRBJ1-2; v_gene: TRBV28; CDR3nt: TGTGCCAGCAGTCGGACAGGTATTAGGAACTATGGCTACACCTTC; CDR3aa: CASSRTGIRNYGYTF
d_gene: TRBD1; abundance: NA; j_gene: TRBJ2-3; v_gene: TRBV12-3/TRBV12-4; CDR3nt: TGTGCCAGCAATAACAGGGGAACGGACACAGATACGCAGTATTTT; CDR3aa: CASNNRGTDTDTQYF
d_gene: NA; abundance: many; j_gene: TRBJ2-2; v_gene: TRBV30; CDR3nt: TGTGCCTGGGACGAGTACACCGGGGAGCTGTTTTTT; CDR3aa: CAWDEYTGELFF
d_gene: NA; abundance: few; j_gene: TRBJ1-2; v_gene: TRBV7-2; CDR3nt: TGTGCCAGCAGCTTAGCCCTAAGATCTGGCTACACCTTC; CDR3aa: CASSLALRSGYTF
d_gene: NA; abundance: few; j_gene: TRBJ1-2; v_gene: TRBV4-1; CDR3nt: TGCGCCAGCAGCAAGCCGGGAGGTAATGGCTACACCTTC; CDR3aa: CASSKPGGNGYTF
d_gene: NA; abundance: many; j_gene: TRBJ2-5; v_gene: TRBV27; CDR3nt: TGTGCCAGCAGTTTCAACCCTCAAGAGACCCAGTACTTC; CDR3aa: CASSFNPQETQYF
d_gene: NA; abundance: NA; j_gene: TRBJ1-5; v_gene: TRBV20-1; CDR3nt: TGCAGTGCTAGAGAGGACCCAAGCAATCAGCCCCAGCATTTT; CDR3aa: CSAREDPSNQPQHF
d_gene: NA; abundance: NA; j_gene: TRBJ2-7; v_gene: TRBV7-9; CDR3nt: TGTGCCAGCAGCTCCGATTGGGGTGGACAGCGGACACACTACGAGCAGTACTTC; CDR3aa: CASSSDWGGQRTHYEQYF
d_gene: NA; abundance: few; j_gene: TRBJ2-3; v_gene: TRBV24-1; CDR3nt: TGTGCCACCAGGGGGGCGAGGGAAAACGCGGATACGCAGTATTTT; CDR3aa: CATRGARENADTQYF
d_gene: NA; abundance: few; j_gene: TRBJ2-7; v_gene: TRBV5-5; CDR3nt: TGTGCCAGCAGCAAACTTGGGGGAGCCTACGAGCAGTACTTC; CDR3aa: CASSKLGGAYEQYF
d_gene: TRBD1; abundance: NA; j_gene: TRBJ2-5; v_gene: TRBV10-3; CDR3nt: TGTGCCATCAGTGACCTCGGGACAGTTGAGACCCAGTACTTC; CDR3aa: CAISDLGTVETQYF
d_gene: TRBD2; abundance: many; j_gene: TRBJ2-1; v_gene: TRBV6-1; CDR3nt: TGTGCCAGCAGTTTGCGAGGACTAGCGTTCAATGAGCAGTTCTTC; CDR3aa: CASSLRGLAFNEQFF
d_gene: NA; abundance: many; j_gene: TRBJ1-1; v_gene: TRBV29-1; CDR3nt: TGCAGCGTTGGGGGGGAGACTGAAGCTTTCTTT; CDR3aa: CSVGGETEAFF